What follows describes a single TCR beta chain. As yet, its antigen is unknown. The V gene's germline CDR1 is SGHVS and CDR2 FNYEAQ. This CDR3 spans 14 amino acids. J was trimmed by 4 bases and V by 1 base; bases with no gene match: 3. The sample is drawn from a study of T-cell memory formation after mild COVID-19. Study conclusions and caveats: CD4+ contracting clones were found mainly in CM and EM, and CD8+ ones in EMRA.

From 5'RACE with constant-segment primers came TCR alpha and TCR beta cDNA libraries that carried sample barcodes and UMIs. Each CDR3 protein is one row after TCRdb ran MiXCR on the 5' RACE reads. The table has 350,000 to 500,000 distinct CDR3 sequences, under 25% seen once. V and J are TRBV7-6 and TRBJ1-1; TRBD1 aligns across 7 bases. The sample consisted of PBMCs or a T cell subset sorted from them (not recorded which). The TCR was taken from an adult woman who had mild COVID-19 (a few samples of this study predate the infection). Cell type and time point are not known. CDR3 in amino acids: CASSLGRDSTEAFF. CDR3 in DNA: TGTGCCAGCAGCTTAGGGAGGGACAGCACTGAAGCTTTCTTT. Together with reference TRBV7-6 and TRBJ1-1, the CDR3 gives the full variable domain: GAGVSQSPRYKVTKRGQDVALRCDPISGHVSLYWYRQALGQGPEFLTYFNYEAQQDKSGLPNDRFSAERPEGSISTLTIQRTEQRDSAMYRCASSLGRDSTEAFFGQGTRLTVV.